The 23 T cell receptor beta chains listed next were all sequenced from one sample in a study of CD8+CD57+ T cells in acquired aplastic anemia. Profiles of TCR beta VDJ and CDR3 were generated from a genomic DNA template. MiXCR, run by TCRdb on the reads, gives a single entry per CDR3 protein. The table lists about 190,000 distinct CDR3 sequences, around half of them singletons. The sample was sorted CD4+, CD8+, or CD8+CD57+ T cells (not recorded which) from PBMCs. These receptors came from a human donor in good health, serving as a control.

The rearrangement links TRBV7-9 to TRBJ2-3, with 10 bases aligning to TRBD2. The CDR3 runs to 15 residues. Germline V gives CDR1 SEHNR, CDR2 FQNEAQ (reference sequence). V gave up 0 bases and J gave up 4 bases; unmatched junction bases: 1. CDR3 DNA: TGTGCCAGCAGCTTAGCCGGGACTAGCGCAGATACGCAGTATTTT. It encodes CASSLAGTSADTQYF.

The genes are TRBV19 and TRBJ2-7; 7 bases fit TRBD1. Trimming at V came to 5 bases and at J to 5 bases, leaving 6 bases not matched to a gene. The CDR3 has 13 residues. CDR1 and CDR2 (germline): LNHDA, SQIVND (reference sequence). CDR3 bases: TGTGCCAGTAGTGCATCAGGGGGTCACGAGCAGTACTTC. Translated, it gives CASSASGGHEQYF.

The sample holds many counts of this clonotype. V and J are TRBV11-2 and TRBJ2-1, with TRBD1 matching 11 bases. J lost 3 bases, V lost 4 bases, and 8 bases had no gene match. CDR3 size: 17 residues. Germline CDR1 is SGHAT and CDR2 is FQNNGV. The CDR3 sequence: CASSYWVGTGGYNEQFF. The CDR3 nucleotides read TGTGCCAGCAGCTATTGGGTCGGGACAGGGGGCTACAATGAGCAGTTCTTC.

This clonotype was seen at least ten times. This rearrangement joins TRBV27 to TRBJ2-5; no firm D call. V shed 6 bases and J shed 0 bases, with 8 bases lying between them. The CDR3 is made up of 13 amino acids. Germline-derived CDR1 and CDR2 are MNHEY and SMNVEV (reference sequence). CDR3 amino acids: CASSLTYQETQYF. The DNA of the CDR3 is TGTGCCAGCAGCTTAACGTACCAAGAGACCCAGTACTTC.

The table lists this clonotype with many counts. The chain is built from TRBV20-1 and TRBJ2-3, with 8 bases fitting TRBD1. Germline CDR1 and CDR2: DFQATT and SNEGSKA (reference sequence). The CDR3 has 14 residues. Trimming cost V 0 bases and J 4 bases; bases outside gene matches: 3. CDR3 loop: CSAREQGGADTQYF. The CDR3 nucleotides read TGCAGTGCTAGAGAACAGGGGGGCGCAGATACGCAGTATTTT.

The rearrangement links TRBV7-2 to TRBJ2-7, with a weak D call TRBD2 (6 bases). Trimming cost V 5 bases and J 6 bases, with 20 bases left between them. CDR1 and CDR2 from the germline V gene are SGHTA and FQGNSA. The CDR3 has 15 amino acids. CDR3 in DNA: TGTGCCAGCAGCATCCTAACCCCCGGGGGTGGCGAGCAGTACTTC. Its translation is CASSILTPGGGEQYF.

The V call is TRBV20-1, the J call TRBJ1-2; D unclear. Trimming took off 5 bases at V and 7 bases at J, with 14 bases between the two ends. This CDR3 is 12 amino acids long. Germline CDR1 DFQATT, CDR2 SNEGSKA (reference sequence). CDR3 nucleotide sequence: TGCAGTGCTCGCGACCGGGCGTCTGGCTACACCTTC. Protein product: CSARDRASGYTF.

J is TRBJ2-7 and V is TRBV10-3; tentatively, D is TRBD1 (7 bases). The length of the CDR3 is 14 residues. Looked up from germline, CDR1 is ENHRY and CDR2 is SYGVKD. V was trimmed by 4 bases and J by 0 bases, leaving 10 bases between them. The CDR3 DNA follows: TGTGCCATCAGTGGCGGGACAGTCTCCTACGAGCAGTACTTC. Its translation: CAISGGTVSYEQYF.

This clonotype was recorded once. The chain has TRBV5-1 and TRBJ2-1, with D possibly matching TRBD1 (5 bases). The assigned J gene may be wrong: the sequence end matches TRBJ2-7 better. This CDR3 spans 14 amino acids. The germline gives CDR1 SGHRS, CDR2 YFSETQ. The CDR3 loop is CASSQKQVPYEQYF. DNA of the CDR3: TGCGCCAGCAGCCAGAAACAGGTCCCCTACGAGCAGTACTTC.

The chain employs TRBV7-3 and TRBJ2-7; no firm D call. The V and J ends lost 5 bases and 1 base respectively, with 9 bases between them. The CDR3 is 13 residues long. Germline V CDR1 and CDR2: SGHTA, FQGTGA. CDR3 bases: TGTGCCAGCAGCCCATTTAGGTCCTACGAGCAGTACTTC. It codes for CASSPFRSYEQYF.

A few counts support this clonotype. The chain is built from TRBV24-1 and TRBJ2-1; 9 nucleotides agree with TRBD1. This CDR3 contains 16 residues. Per germline, CDR1 KGHDR and CDR2 SFDVKD. J lost 2 bases, V lost 4 bases, and 5 bases had no gene match. The CDR3 reads CATSEGRTGAYNEQFF. In nucleotides, the CDR3 is TGTGCCACCAGTGAGGGAAGGACAGGGGCCTACAATGAGCAGTTCTTC.

Points on this clonotype: No conserved phenylalanine or tryptophan ends this CDR3, so it is likely a read error. The rearrangement links TRBV7-8 to TRBJ1-3, with a tentative D call TRBD1 (6 bases). The CDR3 is made up of 18 amino acids. Germline values: CDR1 SGHVS, CDR2 FQNEAQ. Trimming removed 2 bases at V and 2 bases at J, with 19 bases between. CDR3 bases: TGTGCCAGCAGCTTAAGGGTCCCCTCGACAGGCCCTGGAAACACCATATATCTT. Its translation: CASSLRVPSTGPGNTIYL.

On this clonotype: A read error may account for a junction end that differs from germline. The chain uses TRBV7-8 and TRBJ2-7; 7 nucleotides line up with TRBD1. There are 13 residues in the CDR3. Germline V CDR1 and CDR2: SGHVS, FQNEAQ. The CDR3 DNA reads as TGTGCCAGCAGCTTAACAGGGGCCTACGAGCAGTATTTC. Amino acids: CASSLTGAYEQYF. Together with reference TRBV7-8 and TRBJ2-7, the CDR3 gives the full variable domain: GAGVSQSPRYKVAKRGQDVALRCDPISGHVSLFWYQQALGQGPEFLTYFQNEAQLDKSGLPSDRFFAERPEGSVSTLKIQRTQQEDSAVYLCASSLTGAYEQYFGPGTRLTVT.

This clonotype occurred a few times. V is TRBV20-1 and J is TRBJ1-1; the match to TRBD1 covers 9 bases. The germline CDR1 and CDR2 sequences are DFQATT and SNEGSKA (reference sequence). There are 13 residues in the CDR3. V shed 1 base and J 5 bases; nucleotides not matched to a gene: 2. The CDR3 bases are TGCAGTGCTAGAGGGGACAGGGAAACTGAAGCTTTCTTT. Its protein product is CSARGDRETEAFF.

This clonotype was seen a few times. This chain uses TRBV10-2 with TRBJ1-1, with 12 bases fitting TRBD1. The CDR3 runs to 15 residues. After removal of 7 bases from V and 5 bases from J, the junction contained 8 bases not matched to a gene. In germline, CDR1 is WSHSY, CDR2 SAAADI. The CDR3 here is CASNAGTGGETEAFF. The CDR3 coding sequence is TGCGCCAGCAACGCCGGGACAGGGGGCGAAACTGAAGCTTTCTTT.

This clonotype was counted only a few times. The final CDR3 position lacks the conserved phenylalanine or tryptophan, pointing to a likely read error. It is unclear where the CDR3 begins or ends on the DNA, so no DNA is shown, and the CDR3 is as TCRdb lists it. The chain has TRBV7-9 and TRBJ1-6. The germline gives CDR1 SEHNR, CDR2 FQNEAQ (reference sequence). The CDR3 comprises 9 residues, both ends counted. The CDR3 reads CASSLVADS.

This clonotype was detected many times. This chain links TRBV7-3 with TRBJ2-1; 15 bases match TRBD2. V dropped 5 bases and J dropped 9; count of bases not matched to a gene: 11. The CDR3 runs 17 residues. CDR1 SGHTA and CDR2 FQGTGA come from the germline V gene. CDR3 in amino acids: CASSRGTSGGSGSEQFF. For the CDR3, the DNA is TGTGCCAGCAGCCGTGGGACTAGCGGGGGGTCGGGATCTGAGCAGTTCTTC.

As regards this clonotype: A junction end diverges from the germline sequence, so it may reflect a read error. This chain joins TRBV7-9 and TRBJ2-3, with TRBD2 matching over 11 bases. This CDR3 is built from 16 residues. The germline gives CDR1 SEHNR, CDR2 FQNEAQ (reference sequence). This chain's CDR3 is CAGSSLAGGVADTQYF. The CDR3 DNA sequence: TGTGCCGGCAGCTCGCTAGCGGGGGGTGTGGCAGATACGCAGTATTTT.

The chain is built from TRBV13 and TRBJ2-1, with 8 positions matching TRBD2. The CDR3 is 15 residues long. V lost 1 base, J lost 6 bases, and 5 bases stayed unmatched. The germline CDR1 and CDR2 sequences are PRHDT and FYEKMQ (reference sequence). CDR3 DNA sequence: TGTGCCAGCAGCTTAGAGGCGGGGGGATTCAATGAGCAGTTCTTC. Translating it yields CASSLEAGGFNEQFF. Variable domain in full (rest from reference TRBV13 and TRBJ2-1): AAGVIQSPRHLIKEKRETATLKCYPIPRHDTVYWYQQGPGQDPQFLISFYEKMQSDKGSIPDRFSAQQFSDYHSELNMSSLELGDSALYFCASSLEAGGFNEQFFGPGTRLTVL.

This clonotype was picked up a small number of times. This may arise from a read error, as a much more abundant clone is one base away. The chain recombines TRBV5-4 with TRBJ1-1; D is undetermined. This CDR3 has 12 amino acids. CDR1 and CDR2 from the germline V gene are SGHNT and YYREEE (reference sequence). V was trimmed by 5 bases and J by 5 bases, leaving 10 bases between them. Written as DNA, the CDR3 is TGTGCCAGCAGTACGGTGGGGACTGAAGCTTTCTTT. Translation gives CASSTVGTEAFF.

This clonotype was observed many times. The chain combines TRBV20-1 with TRBJ1-1; no clear D gene. Deletions cut 2 bases from V and 0 bases from J, with 7 bases between. Germline CDR1 and CDR2: DFQATT and SNEGSKA (reference sequence). The CDR3 loop spans 13 amino acids. CDR3 DNA sequence: TGCAGTGCTAGAATAGTAGTGAACACTGAAGCTTTCTTT. Encoded protein: CSARIVVNTEAFF.

This clonotype was observed once. J is TRBJ2-7 and V is TRBV19; D perhaps matches TRBD2 (6 bases). The CDR3 covers 14 residues. The germline V and J ends were trimmed by 4 bases and 2 bases, with 12 bases remaining between them. The V gene's germline CDR1 is LNHDA and CDR2 SQIVND (reference sequence). For the CDR3, the DNA is TGTGCCAGTAGTAATACTAGCCCTCCCTACGAGCAGTACTTC. It translates to CASSNTSPPYEQYF.

This clonotype was seen at least ten times. The chain joins TRBV7-9 to TRBJ2-5, with D unclear. V gave up 3 bases and J gave up 5 bases, with 10 bases separating them. Germline V gene data show CDR1 as SEHNR and CDR2 as FQNEAQ (reference sequence). This CDR3 comprises 13 residues. The CDR3 protein is CASSLERWETQYF. Written as DNA, the CDR3 is TGTGCCAGCAGCTTGGAGCGCTGGGAGACCCAGTACTTC.